This note documents a single T cell receptor beta chain sequence. Its antigen is still unknown. Germline V gene data show CDR1 as MNHNS and CDR2 as SASEGT. V was pared by 8 bases and J by 2 bases, with 13 bases between. The CDR3 runs 14 residues. The data are from a study of long-term antiretroviral therapy in people with HIV. Points from the study as a whole: Clonal populations expanded prior to ART predominated within the repertoire at all time points. Blood obtained between 2004 and 2017 may reflect older ART regimens.

Sequencing used immunoSEQ v3.0 at survey level. The data were produced by immunoSEQ multiplex PCR, yet TCRdb's version contains in-frame clones alone and is incomplete. Here the sample spans under 50,000 clones, roughly nine tenths being singletons. This material consisted of unsorted PBMCs, taken 1.2 years after starting antiretroviral therapy. This receptor was obtained from a woman aged 50 to 65 with HIV. V usage is TRBV6-1 and J usage is TRBJ1-3, with D uncertain. The CDR3 DNA reads as TGTGCCAGCTCCTTTACGGGCACTGGAAACACCATATATTTT. Amino acid sequence: CASSFTGTGNTIYF.